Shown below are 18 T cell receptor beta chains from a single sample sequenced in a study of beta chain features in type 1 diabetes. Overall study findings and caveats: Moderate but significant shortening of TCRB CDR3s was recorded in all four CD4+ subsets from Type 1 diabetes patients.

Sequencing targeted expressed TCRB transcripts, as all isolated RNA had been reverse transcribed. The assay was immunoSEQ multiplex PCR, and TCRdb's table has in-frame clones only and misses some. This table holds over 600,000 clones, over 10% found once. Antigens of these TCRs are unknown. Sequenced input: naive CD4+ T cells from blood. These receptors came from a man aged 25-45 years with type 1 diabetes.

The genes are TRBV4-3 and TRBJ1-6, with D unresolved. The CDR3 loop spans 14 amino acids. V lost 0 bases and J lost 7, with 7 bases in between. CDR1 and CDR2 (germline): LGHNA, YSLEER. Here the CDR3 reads CASSQDNQNSPLHF. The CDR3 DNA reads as TGCGCCAGCAGCCAAGATAACCAGAATTCACCCCTCCACTTT.

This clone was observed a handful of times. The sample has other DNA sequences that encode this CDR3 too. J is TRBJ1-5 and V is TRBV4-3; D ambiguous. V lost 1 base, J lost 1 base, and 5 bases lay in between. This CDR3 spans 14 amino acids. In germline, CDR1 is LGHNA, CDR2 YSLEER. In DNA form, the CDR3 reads TGCGCCAGCAGCCAAGGTGGCAGCAATCAGCCCCAGCATTTT. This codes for CASSQGGSNQPQHF.

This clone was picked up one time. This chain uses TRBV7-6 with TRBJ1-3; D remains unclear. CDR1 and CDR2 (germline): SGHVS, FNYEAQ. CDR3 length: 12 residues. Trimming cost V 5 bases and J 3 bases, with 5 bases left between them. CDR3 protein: CASSENGNTIYF. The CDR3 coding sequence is TGTGCCAGCAGCGAGAATGGAAACACCATATATTTT. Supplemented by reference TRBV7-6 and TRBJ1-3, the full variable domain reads GAGVSQSPRYKVTKRGQDVALRCDPISGHVSLYWYRQALGQGPEFLTYFNYEAQQDKSGLPNDRFSAERPEGSISTLTIQRTEQRDSAMYRCASSENGNTIYFGEGSWLTVV.

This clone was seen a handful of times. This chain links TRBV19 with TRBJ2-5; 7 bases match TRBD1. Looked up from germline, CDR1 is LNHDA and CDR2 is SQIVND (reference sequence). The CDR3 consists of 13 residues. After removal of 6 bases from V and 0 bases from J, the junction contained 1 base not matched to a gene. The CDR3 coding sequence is TGTGCCAGTAGCGGACAGGACCAAGAGACCCAGTACTTC. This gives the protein CASSGQDQETQYF.

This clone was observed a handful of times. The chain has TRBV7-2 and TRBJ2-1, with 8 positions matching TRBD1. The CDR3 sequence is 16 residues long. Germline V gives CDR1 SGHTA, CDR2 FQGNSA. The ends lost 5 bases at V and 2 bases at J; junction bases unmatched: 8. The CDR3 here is CASSLTGTGTYNEQFF. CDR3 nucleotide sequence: TGTGCCAGCAGCCTGACCGGGACAGGAACCTACAATGAGCAGTTCTTC.

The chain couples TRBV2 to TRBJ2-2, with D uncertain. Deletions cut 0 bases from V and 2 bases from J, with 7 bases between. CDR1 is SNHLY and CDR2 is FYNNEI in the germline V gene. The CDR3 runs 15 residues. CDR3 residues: CASSEAGRNTGELFF. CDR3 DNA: TGTGCCAGCAGTGAAGCGGGCAGAAACACCGGGGAGCTGTTTTTT. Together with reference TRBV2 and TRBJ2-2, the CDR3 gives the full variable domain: EPEVTQTPSHQVTQMGQEVILRCVPISNHLYFYWYRQILGQKVEFLVSFYNNEISEKSEIFDDQFSVERPDGSNFTLKIRSTKLEDSAMYFCASSEAGRNTGELFFGEGSRLTVL.

Here the CDR3 DNA reads TGTGCCAGCAGCTCCACATCGTCGGGGCTGGGAGAGACCCAGTACTTC. Protein sequence: CASSSTSSGLGETQYF. V is TRBV5-4 and J is TRBJ2-5; D may correspond to TRBD1 or TRBD2 (5 bases each). V lost 3 bases to trimming and J lost 4 bases, with 19 bases between them. The CDR3 length is 16 residues. Germline lookup yields CDR1 SGHNT and CDR2 YYREEE (reference sequence).

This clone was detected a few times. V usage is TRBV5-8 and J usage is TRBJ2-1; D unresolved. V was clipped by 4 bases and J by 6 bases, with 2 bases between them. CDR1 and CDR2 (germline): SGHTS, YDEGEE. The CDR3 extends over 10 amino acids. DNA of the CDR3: TGTGCCAGCAGCCGCAATGAGCAGTTCTTC. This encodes CASSRNEQFF.

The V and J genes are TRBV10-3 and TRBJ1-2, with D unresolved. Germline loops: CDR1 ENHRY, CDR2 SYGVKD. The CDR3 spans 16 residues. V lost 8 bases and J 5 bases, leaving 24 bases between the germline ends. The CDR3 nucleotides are TGTGCCATCGGGCGGGGTGGTCCCCTGACCGCGTATGGCTACACCTTC. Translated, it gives CAIGRGGPLTAYGYTF.

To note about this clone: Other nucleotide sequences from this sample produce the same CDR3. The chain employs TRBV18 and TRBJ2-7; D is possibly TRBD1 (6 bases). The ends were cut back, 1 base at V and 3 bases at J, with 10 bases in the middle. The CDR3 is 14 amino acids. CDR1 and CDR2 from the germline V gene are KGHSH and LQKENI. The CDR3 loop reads CASSPRAGDYEQYF. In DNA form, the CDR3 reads TGTGCCAGCTCACCACGGGCAGGGGACTACGAGCAGTACTTC.

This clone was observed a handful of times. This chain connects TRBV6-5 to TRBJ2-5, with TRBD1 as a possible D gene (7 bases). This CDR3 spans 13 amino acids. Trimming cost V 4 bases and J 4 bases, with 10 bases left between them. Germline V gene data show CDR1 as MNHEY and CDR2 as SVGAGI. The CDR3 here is CASSFQGGETQYF. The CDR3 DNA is TGTGCCAGCAGTTTCCAGGGGGGAGAGACCCAGTACTTC.

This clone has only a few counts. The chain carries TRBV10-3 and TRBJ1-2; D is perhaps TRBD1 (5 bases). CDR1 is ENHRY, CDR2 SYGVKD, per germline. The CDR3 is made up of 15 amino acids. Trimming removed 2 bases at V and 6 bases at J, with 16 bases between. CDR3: CAISEGPGGSHGYTF. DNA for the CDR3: TGTGCCATCAGTGAGGGCCCCGGGGGTTCTCATGGCTACACCTTC.

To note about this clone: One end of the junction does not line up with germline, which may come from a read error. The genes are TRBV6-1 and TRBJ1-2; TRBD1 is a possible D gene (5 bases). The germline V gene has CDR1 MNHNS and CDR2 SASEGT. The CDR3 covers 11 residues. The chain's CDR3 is CASRRQYDYTF. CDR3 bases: TGTGCCAGCCGAAGACAGTATGACTACACCTTC.

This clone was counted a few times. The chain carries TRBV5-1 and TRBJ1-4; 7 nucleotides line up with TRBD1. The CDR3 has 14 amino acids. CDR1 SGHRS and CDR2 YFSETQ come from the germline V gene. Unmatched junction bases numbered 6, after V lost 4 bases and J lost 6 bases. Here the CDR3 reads CASSLGQPDEKLFF. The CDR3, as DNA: TGCGCCAGCAGCCTGGGACAGCCGGATGAAAAACTGTTTTTT.

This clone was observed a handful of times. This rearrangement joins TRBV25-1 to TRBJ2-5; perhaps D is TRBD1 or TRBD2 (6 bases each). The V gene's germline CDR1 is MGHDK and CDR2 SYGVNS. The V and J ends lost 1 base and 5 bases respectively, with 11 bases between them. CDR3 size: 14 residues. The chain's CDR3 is CASSESGARETQYF. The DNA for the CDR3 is TGTGCCAGCAGTGAATCGGGGGCCAGGGAGACCCAGTACTTC.

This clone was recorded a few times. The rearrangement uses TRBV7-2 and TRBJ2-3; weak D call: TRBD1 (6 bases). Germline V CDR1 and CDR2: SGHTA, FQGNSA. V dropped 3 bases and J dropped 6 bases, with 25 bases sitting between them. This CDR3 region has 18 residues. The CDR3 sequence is CASSLGAAGQGSSDTQYF. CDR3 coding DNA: TGTGCCAGCAGCTTGGGGGCAGCAGGGCAGGGGTCGAGCGATACGCAGTATTTT. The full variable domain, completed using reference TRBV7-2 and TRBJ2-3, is GAGVSQSPSNKVTEKGKDVELRCDPISGHTALYWYRQSLGQGLEFLIYFQGNSAPDKSGLPSDRFSAERTGGSVSTLTIQRTQQEDSAVYLCASSLGAAGQGSSDTQYFGPGTRLTVL.

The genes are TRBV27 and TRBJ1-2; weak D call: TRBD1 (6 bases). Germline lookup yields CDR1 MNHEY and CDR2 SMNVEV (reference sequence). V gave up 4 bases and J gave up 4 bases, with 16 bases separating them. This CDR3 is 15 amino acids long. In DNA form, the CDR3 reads TGTGCCAGCAGTTCCTACAGGGACTTGGGCTATGGCTACACCTTC. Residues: CASSSYRDLGYGYTF.

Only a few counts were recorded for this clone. The CDR3 nucleotides are TGTGCCAGCAGGTTGACAGCTAGCACAGATACGCAGTATTTT. It specifies CASRLTASTDTQYF. The rearrangement uses TRBV7-9 and TRBJ2-3, with D possibly matching TRBD1 (5 bases). The V end was cut by 6 bases, the J end by 0 bases, with 10 bases between. This CDR3 contains 14 residues. Germline CDR1 SEHNR, CDR2 FQNEAQ (reference sequence). Combining the CDR3 with reference TRBV7-9 and TRBJ2-3 gives the whole variable domain DTGVSQNPRHKITKRGQNVTFRCDPISEHNRLYWYRQTLGQGPEFLTYFQNEAQLEKSRLLSDRFSAERPKGSFSTLEIQRTEQGDSAMYLCASRLTASTDTQYFGPGTRLTVL.